A single sample is the source of the 21 T cell receptor beta chains below, sequenced in a study of tumor-infiltrating lymphocytes in oesophageal squamous cell carcinoma. TCRdb reprocessed the PCR reads with MiXCR, giving one entry per CDR3 protein. The data hold approximately 20,000 distinct CDR3 sequences, with 41% observed a single time. Sequenced: esophageal tumor tissue. All receptors come from a male donor with esophageal squamous cell carcinoma.

Details on this clonotype: Germline is not matched at one junction end, which may reflect a read error. The chain joins TRBV12-3 or TRBV12-4 to TRBJ2-7, with 10 bases fitting TRBD2. The CDR3 sequence is 15 residues long. This chain's CDR3 is CASKTGLATSYEQYF. CDR3 DNA: TGTGCCAGCAAGACGGGACTAGCGACCTCCTACGAGCAGTACTTT.

V gene TRBV7-6 combines with J gene TRBJ2-4; maybe TRBD1 (7 bases). The tail of the sequence fits TRBJ2-7 better, so the J call may be wrong. CDR3 length equals 15 residues. Germline lookup yields CDR1 SGHVS and CDR2 FNYEAQ. The CDR3 here is CASSSDREVSYEQYF. The CDR3 region has the DNA TGTGCCAGCAGTTCCGACAGGGAGGTCTCCTACGAGCAGTACTTC.

Turning to this clonotype: Here the CDR3 omits its conserved ending phenylalanine or tryptophan, so a read error is the likely source. The limits of the CDR3 on the DNA are not certain, so only TCRdb's listed CDR3 is given. The chain combines TRBV10-3 with TRBJ2-1; the tabulated D call, TRBD1, remains unverified against the DNA. Inclusive of both ends, the CDR3 amounts to 17 amino acids. The germline CDR1 and CDR2 sequences are ENHRY and SYGVKD. The chain's CDR3 is CAISWTGVANYGYTFGS.

This clonotype was picked up many times. V is TRBV12-3 or TRBV12-4 and J is TRBJ2-7; possibly TRBD2 for D (6 bases). The V end was cut by 6 bases, the J end by 4 bases, with 16 bases between. This CDR3 contains 14 residues. CDR3 residues: CASRLEGARYEQYF. The CDR3 nucleotides read TGTGCCAGCAGGCTGGAGGGCGCGCGGTACGAGCAGTACTTC.

The V and J genes are TRBV7-2 and TRBJ2-1, with D unclear. Germline-derived CDR1 and CDR2 are SGHTA and FQGNSA. Trimming removed 6 bases from V and 0 bases from J, with 15 bases in between. There are 16 residues in the CDR3. CDR3 nucleotides: TGTGCCAGCAGGCCGGAAGGGCCGAGCTCCTACAATGAGCAGTTCTTC. This encodes CASRPEGPSSYNEQFF.

Points on this clonotype: In this CDR3 the conserved last residue, phenylalanine or tryptophan, is missing, so a read error is likely. No DNA is shown, since the ends of the CDR3 on it are uncertain; the CDR3 is the one TCRdb lists. The CDR3 sequence: CASSDSNGELKYS. The V gene is TRBV6-4, the J gene TRBJ1-1. Per germline, CDR1 MRHNA and CDR2 SNTAGT. The CDR3 comprises 13 residues, both ends counted.

Only a few counts were recorded for this clonotype. The chain is built from TRBV7-6 and TRBJ2-1; D unresolved. The end of the DNA is better explained by TRBJ2-7, so the J call may be wrong. CDR1 and CDR2 from the germline V gene are SGHVS and FNYEAQ. The CDR3 runs 13 residues. The CDR3 nucleotides read TGTGCCAGCAGCTTAGCGGCCATTTACGAGCAGTACTTC. It specifies CASSLAAIYEQYF.

This clonotype is medium-sized (0.01 to 0.1%) within its sample. A much larger clone differs from this one at a single base, so this may be a read error. The V gene is TRBV7-9, the J gene TRBJ2-1, with TRBD2 as a possible D gene (6 bases). The J call may be faulty, since TRBJ2-7 better matches the DNA end. Germline assignment: CDR1 SEHNR and CDR2 FQNEAQ (reference sequence). CDR3 length: 15 residues. The CDR3 sequence: CASSPWEDSYNEQYF. The CDR3 region has the DNA TGTGCCAGCAGCCCTTGGGAGGACTCCTACAATGAGCAGTACTTC.

This clonotype was observed a few times. V is TRBV20-1 and J is TRBJ1-1; D call uncertain. The V and J ends lost 6 bases and 1 base respectively, with 3 bases between them. Germline V gene sequence: CDR1 DFQATT, CDR2 SNEGSKA (reference sequence). The CDR3 contains 10 residues. The CDR3 sequence is CSAENTEAFF. The CDR3 DNA reads as TGCAGTGCAGAGAACACTGAAGCTTTCTTT.

This clonotype was detected ten times or more. This chain joins TRBV7-3 and TRBJ2-1; TRBD2 aligns across 13 bases. The V segment lost 2 bases and the J segment 6 bases; nucleotides outside the gene matches: 4. Germline V gene sequence: CDR1 SGHTA, CDR2 FQGTGA. CDR3 length equals 16 residues. This CDR3 reads CASSLSWTSGGNEQFF. CDR3 DNA: TGTGCCAGCAGCTTATCCTGGACTAGCGGGGGCAATGAGCAGTTCTTC. Drawing the rest from reference TRBV7-3 and TRBJ2-1, the complete variable domain is GAGVSQTPSNKVTEKGKYVELRCDPISGHTALYWYRQSLGQGPEFLIYFQGTGAADDSGLPNDRFFAVRPEGSVSTLKIQRTERGDSAVYLCASSLSWTSGGNEQFFGPGTRLTVL.

The J gene is TRBJ2-3, the V gene TRBV6-6; TRBD2 might be the D (7 bases). The germline CDR1 and CDR2 sequences are MNHNY and SVGAGI (reference sequence). CDR3 size: 19 residues. V dropped 6 bases and J dropped 1 base, with 26 bases sitting between them. CDR3 region: CASSPPGAQGLAGTDTQYF. CDR3 coding DNA: TGTGCCAGCAGCCCACCGGGGGCCCAGGGGCTAGCGGGCACAGATACGCAGTATTTT.

This sequence joins TRBV6-6 and TRBJ2-7, with D uncertain. V lost 0 bases, J lost 6 bases, and 18 bases lay in between. Per germline, CDR1 MNHNY and CDR2 SVGAGI (reference sequence). The CDR3 runs to 16 residues. CDR3 DNA: TGTGCCAGCAGTTACTCGACTCCCCGGTTAATGAGCGAGCAGTACTTC. This translates into CASSYSTPRLMSEQYF.

This clonotype was detected only a few times. The V call is TRBV7-3, the J call TRBJ2-5; D is undetermined. Trimming took off 1 base at V and 7 bases at J, with 13 bases between the two ends. The CDR3 contains 14 residues. From germline, CDR1 is SGHTA and CDR2 FQGTGA. The CDR3 DNA is TGTGCCAGCAGCTTAATGTCCGGGTGGGGGACCCAGTACTTC. Translating it yields CASSLMSGWGTQYF.

This rearrangement joins TRBV5-1 to TRBJ2-1; D gene uncertain. The DNA end favors TRBJ2-7, so the J call may be wrong. The CDR3 runs 15 residues. The germline gives CDR1 SGHRS, CDR2 YFSETQ. The CDR3 loop reads CASSLDTESSYEQYF. CDR3 sequence (DNA): TGCGCCAGCAGCTTGGACACGGAGAGCTCCTACGAGCAGTACTTC.

This clonotype was found a few times. The rearrangement uses TRBV7-8 and TRBJ2-5; weak D call: TRBD1 (5 bases). V was shortened by 4 bases and J by 5 bases, with 11 bases between the two germline ends. Germline-derived CDR1 and CDR2 are SGHVS and FQNEAQ. The CDR3 sequence is 13 residues long. CDR3 sequence: CASSWAGRETQYF. The CDR3 region has the DNA TGTGCCAGCAGCTGGGCAGGGCGGGAGACCCAGTACTTC.

Many counts were recorded for this clonotype. The chain uses TRBV7-3 and TRBJ2-5, with D possibly matching TRBD2 (5 bases). Trimming pared 0 bases from V and 2 bases from J, leaving 13 bases between. This CDR3 is 16 amino acids long. Germline V gives CDR1 SGHTA, CDR2 FQGTGA. CDR3 coding DNA: TGTGCCAGCAGCTTAACGTCGGCTAGCAGTCAAGAGACCCAGTACTTC. Residues: CASSLTSASSQETQYF. The full variable domain, completed using reference TRBV7-3 and TRBJ2-5, is GAGVSQTPSNKVTEKGKYVELRCDPISGHTALYWYRQSLGQGPEFLIYFQGTGAADDSGLPNDRFFAVRPEGSVSTLKIQRTERGDSAVYLCASSLTSASSQETQYFGPGTRLLVL.

V usage is TRBV27 and J usage is TRBJ1-1; 7 bases align to TRBD1. CDR3 length: 13 residues. Germline assignment: CDR1 MNHEY and CDR2 SMNVEV (reference sequence). V was clipped by 3 bases and J by 6 bases; unmatched bases: 4. The CDR3 DNA reads TGTGCCAGCAGTTTCGGGCAGGGGGCTGAAGCTTTCTTT. Amino acids: CASSFGQGAEAFF.

The chain recombines TRBV6-5 with TRBJ2-3; no reliable D call. Near its end, the DNA agrees better with TRBJ2-5, so the J call may be wrong. Germline-derived CDR1 and CDR2 are MNHEY and SVGAGI. This CDR3 has 14 amino acids. The CDR3 bases are TGTGCCAGCAGTTACCGTGGCTCAGGCGAGACCCAGTACTTC. Translation gives CASSYRGSGETQYF.

This clonotype was seen many times. The chain employs TRBV12-3 or TRBV12-4 and TRBJ2-3; 9 bases align to TRBD2. The CDR3 contains 15 residues. Trimming removed 4 bases from V and 3 bases from J; junction bases left unmatched: 5. The CDR3 nucleotides read TGTGCCAGCAGTTGGACTAGCGTGGGGACAGATACGCAGTATTTT. Translating gives CASSWTSVGTDTQYF.

The sample holds many counts of this clonotype. The chain has TRBV10-3 and TRBJ2-5, with 12 positions matching TRBD2. V dropped 2 bases and J dropped 11; count of bases not matched to a gene: 9. Germline CDR1 is ENHRY and CDR2 is SYGVKD. The length of the CDR3 is 15 residues. Here the CDR3 reads CAISEPTSGRYEQYF. CDR3 coding DNA: TGTGCCATCAGTGAGCCGACTAGCGGGAGATATGAGCAGTACTTC.

The chain employs TRBV15 and TRBJ2-3; perhaps TRBD1 as D (6 bases). The J call is in doubt because the DNA end fits TRBJ2-7 better. The CDR3 consists of 11 residues. In germline, CDR1 is LNHNV, CDR2 YYDKDF (reference sequence). CDR3 sequence reads: CATSPGVVQYF. The CDR3 DNA reads as TGTGCCACCAGTCCAGGGGTGGTGCAGTACTTC.